The 14 T cell receptor beta chains reported below all come from one sample, sequenced in a study of T-cell reconstitution after alpha-beta-depleted transplantation in children. TCRbeta library preparation incorporated unique molecular identifiers. TCRdb redid the calling of the PCR reads with MiXCR, one entry per CDR3 protein. The sample holds 900,000 or so distinct CDR3 sequences, roughly 15% seen once. This specimen was PBMCs, mostly from graft donor cells, taken 360 days after TCRalphabeta/CD19-depleted stem cell transplant. The receptor source for this set is a male patient younger than 18 who had a stem cell transplant for acute lymphoblastic leukemia, so the T cells may come from the graft donor.

The chain combines TRBV18 with TRBJ1-4, with a tentative D call TRBD1 (5 bases). The CDR3 contains 17 residues. The germline CDR1 and CDR2 sequences are KGHSH and LQKENI. V was shortened by 0 bases and J by 0 bases, with 11 bases between the two germline ends. The CDR3 bases are TGTGCCAGCTCACCACCCTGGACATTTGCAACTAATGAAAAACTGTTTTTT. Its protein is CASSPPWTFATNEKLFF.

J is TRBJ2-1 and V is TRBV9; 8 bases match TRBD2. V was pared by 1 base and J by 0 bases, with 15 bases of the junction left unmatched. Germline-derived CDR1 and CDR2 are SGDLS and YYNGEE. The CDR3 consists of 20 residues. CDR3 nucleotide sequence: TGTGCCAGCAGCGTAACGCCAGGGAGCGGGGGCCTTAGCTCCTACAATGAGCAGTTCTTC. Residues: CASSVTPGSGGLSSYNEQFF.

The table lists this clonotype with a few counts. The chain carries TRBV7-9 and TRBJ2-7, with TRBD1 matching 8 bases. The germline CDR1 and CDR2 sequences are SEHNR and FQNEAQ (reference sequence). The CDR3 runs 17 residues. V trimming: 5 bases; J trimming: 1 base; junction bases outside the gene matches: 13. The CDR3 is CASSPLWGQALSYEQYF. The CDR3 bases are TGTGCCAGCAGCCCGCTATGGGGACAGGCATTATCCTACGAGCAGTACTTC.

The sample holds a few counts of this clonotype. J is TRBJ1-4 and V is TRBV11-2; D gene uncertain. The CDR3 runs 15 residues. Germline assignment: CDR1 SGHAT and CDR2 FQNNGV. Trimming left V 4 bases short and J 0 bases short, with 9 bases between. This CDR3 reads CASSSSESTNEKLFF. The CDR3 bases are TGTGCCAGCAGCTCCTCAGAGTCAACTAATGAAAAACTGTTTTTT.

The chain links TRBV7-9 to TRBJ2-1; D remains unclear. Trimming stripped 5 bases from V and 0 bases from J, with 14 bases between. CDR1 is SEHNR, CDR2 FQNEAQ, per germline (reference sequence). The CDR3 is made up of 16 amino acids. The CDR3 loop is CASSPIGPNSYNEQFF. CDR3 bases: TGTGCCAGCAGCCCCATAGGGCCCAACTCCTACAATGAGCAGTTCTTC.

This clonotype was seen more than once but under ten times. The chain joins TRBV7-2 to TRBJ2-2, with D possibly TRBD1 on 6 matching bases. CDR1 is SGHTA and CDR2 is FQGNSA in the germline V gene. V lost 5 bases, J lost 4 bases, and 11 bases lay in between. CDR3 length: 14 amino acids. The CDR3 region has the DNA TGTGCCAGCAGCCCCCGGACAGCCACCGGGGAGCTGTTTTTT. It specifies CASSPRTATGELFF.

In its sample, this clonotype was seen a few times. The chain joins TRBV24-1 to TRBJ2-7; TRBD1 agrees at 10 bases. Trimming took 1 base from V and 2 from J; bases not matched to a gene: 7. This CDR3 contains 17 residues. Germline V gene data show CDR1 as KGHDR and CDR2 as SFDVKD. CDR3: CATSDLRGDRGPYEQYF. CDR3 in DNA: TGTGCCACCAGTGATTTACGGGGGGACAGGGGCCCCTACGAGCAGTACTTC.

This chain joins TRBV12-3 or TRBV12-4 and TRBJ1-5; 8 bases are a match to TRBD1. The V segment lost 3 bases and the J segment 5 bases; nucleotides outside the gene matches: 6. This CDR3 comprises 15 residues. CDR3 DNA: TGTGCCAGCAGTTTTCTCGGACAGGGTCATCAGCCCCAGCATTTT. Protein product: CASSFLGQGHQPQHF.

This clonotype was observed many times. The chain has TRBV10-3 and TRBJ2-7; D is perhaps TRBD2 (6 bases). The V and J ends lost 2 bases and 12 bases respectively, with 17 bases between them. This CDR3 region has 13 residues. The germline V gene has CDR1 ENHRY and CDR2 SYGVKD. The CDR3 loop is CAISERDSAGRYF. The CDR3 nucleotides read TGTGCCATCAGTGAGCGGGACTCCGCCGGGCGGTACTTC.

The gene calls are TRBV7-9 and TRBJ1-5; D not certain. The CDR3 has 15 amino acids. Trimming took off 1 base at V and 1 base at J, with 8 bases between the two ends. Germline V gene sequence: CDR1 SEHNR, CDR2 FQNEAQ (reference sequence). DNA of the CDR3: TGTGCCAGCAGCTTAGTTGGGATAAGCAATCAGCCCCAGCATTTT. This sequence encodes CASSLVGISNQPQHF.

The chain carries TRBV3-1 and TRBJ2-7; D gene uncertain. The germline gives CDR1 LGHDT, CDR2 YNNKEL (reference sequence). V was trimmed by 3 bases and J by 6 bases, leaving 6 bases between them. The CDR3 totals 11 residues. CDR3 in DNA: TGTGCCAGCAGCCACTCCCTCGAGCAGTACTTC. Translated: CASSHSLEQYF.

The V and J genes are TRBV20-1 and TRBJ2-1; 14 nucleotides align to TRBD2. V lost 6 bases to trimming and J lost 4 bases; unmatched junction nucleotides: 8. CDR1 and CDR2 from the germline V gene are DFQATT and SNEGSKA (reference sequence). The CDR3 runs to 16 residues. The CDR3 sequence: CSARPRTSGGYNEQFF. The CDR3 nucleotides read TGCAGTGCCCGCCCACGGACTAGCGGGGGGTACAATGAGCAGTTCTTC.

The chain has TRBV5-1 and TRBJ2-1; 13 nucleotides match TRBD2. CDR3 size: 15 residues. After removal of 5 bases from V and 12 bases from J, the junction contained 11 bases not matched to a gene. The V gene's germline CDR1 is SGHRS and CDR2 YFSETQ. CDR3 in amino acids: CASRPPGLAGSRQFF. The CDR3 region has the DNA TGCGCCAGCAGACCTCCGGGACTAGCGGGATCCAGGCAGTTCTTC.

The J gene is TRBJ2-1, the V gene TRBV7-3; 8 bases agree with TRBD2. This CDR3 comprises 15 residues. The trim removed 3 bases at V and 6 bases at J, leaving 7 bases unmatched. Germline values: CDR1 SGHTA, CDR2 FQGTGA. The DNA of the CDR3 is TGTGCCAGCAGCTTTCAAGGCGGGACTAGCAATGAGCAGTTCTTC. Its protein product is CASSFQGGTSNEQFF.